A selection of T cell receptor beta chains follows, all from one sample in a study of shared clonotypes between healthy human individuals. The method was immunoSEQ multiplex PCR; TCRdb's version includes in-frame clones alone and lacks a portion of them. Among around 2.5 million clones listed, roughly 93% were seen once. Sequenced input: naive CD4+ T cells from PBMCs. Receptors originate from a man in his late teens or twenties in good health. Some clones in this sample may be carry-over from other donors' samples. CDR3s include the opening cysteine and the closing phenylalanine or tryptophan. A D gene is named only where the DNA matches it firmly. Some rows have no size entry. The others give once, few or many, or a class for an expanded clone.

>NA|TRBV25-1|TRBJ2-2|NA
TGTGCCAGCAGTGAATCCGGGGCCCCGGGGACCGGGGAGCTGTTTTTT
CASSESGAPGTGELFF
>TRBD1|TRBV7-9|TRBJ1-1|NA
TGTGCCAGCAGCTCGACAGGGGGCGGGTTCGTTACTGAAGCTTTCTTT
CASSSTGGGFVTEAFF
>TRBD1|TRBV6-1|TRBJ1-5|NA
TGTGCCAGCAGTGAAGGGGGGACAGGGGTATGGGGCTACAATCAGCCCCAGCATTTT
CASSEGGTGVWGYNQPQHF
>NA|TRBV7-8|TRBJ1-1|NA
TGTGCCAGCAGCTCCCGTCGGCGAGGCACTGAAGCTTTCTTT
CASSSRRRGTEAFF
>TRBD1|TRBV19|TRBJ2-7|NA
TGTGCCAGTAGTGCCGCCGGGACAGAGACCTACGAGCAGTACTTC
CASSAAGTETYEQYF
>NA|TRBV30|TRBJ1-5|NA
TGTGCCTGGAGTAAGGGAGTTGCTGGGAGCAATCAGCCCCAGCATTTT
CAWSKGVAGSNQPQHF
>NA|TRBV7-2|TRBJ2-2|NA
TGTGCCAGCAGCCCCAGCCGAGCGGCCGGGGAGCTGTTTTTT
CASSPSRAAGELFF
>TRBD1|TRBV6-5|TRBJ2-5|NA
TGTGCCAGCAAGCGCACAGGGGGCTGGCAAGAGACCCAGTACTTC
CASKRTGGWQETQYF
>NA|TRBV4-1|TRBJ2-5|NA
TGCGCCAGCAGCCAAATCCCTCGGGAGACCCAGTACTTC
CASSQIPRETQYF
>NA|TRBV7-3|TRBJ2-5|NA
TGTGCCAGCAGCCCCGCCCCCCAAGAGACCCAGTACTTC
CASSPAPQETQYF
>TRBD1|TRBV10-3|TRBJ1-1|NA
TGTGCCATCTCTGACAGGGAGAATGAAGCTTTCTTT
CAISDRENEAFF
>TRBD1|TRBV2|TRBJ2-6|NA
TGTGCCAGCAACCCCCGGACAGGGGGAGCCAACGTCCTGACTTTC
CASNPRTGGANVLTF
>NA|TRBV4-1|TRBJ1-1|NA
TGCGCCAGCAGCCAAGAAGTAACAGGAAGGCGAGCTTTCTTT
CASSQEVTGRRAFF
>NA|TRBV5-1|TRBJ1-4|NA
TGCGCCAGCAGCTTCCAGGAGGCAACTAATGAAAAACTGTTTTTT
CASSFQEATNEKLFF
>NA|TRBV19|TRBJ1-2|NA
TGTGCCAGTACACCCGAGGGGCTGGGAGGCTACACCTTC
CASTPEGLGGYTF
>NA|TRBV12-2|TRBJ2-1|NA
TGTGCAAGTCGCTTTGGCACTAGCGGGTCCTACAATGAGCAGTTCTTC
CASRFGTSGSYNEQFF
>NA|TRBV4-1|TRBJ2-7|NA
TGCGCCAGCAGCCAAACCGGGACAAATTCCTACGAGCAGTACTTC
CASSQTGTNSYEQYF
>TRBD1|TRBV5-4|TRBJ1-1|once
TGTGCCAGCAGCGGAATCGACAGGGAGGGGACTGAAGCTTTCTTT
CASSGIDREGTEAFF
>NA|TRBV30|TRBJ2-7|NA
TGTGCCTGGAGTGTAACCTCCAGGGGCGAGCAGTACTTC
CAWSVTSRGEQYF
>NA|TRBV7-3|TRBJ1-1|NA
TGTGCCAGCAGCTTACCGGCGAACACTGAAGCTTTCTTT
CASSLPANTEAFF
>NA|TRBV5-1|TRBJ1-1|NA
TGCGCCAGCAGCTTGGGAGGGGTCCCCACTGAAGCTTTCTTT
CASSLGGVPTEAFF
>TRBD2|TRBV27|TRBJ2-7|NA
TGTGCCAGCAGTACGGGACTAGCGGGAAACCCTCCTTCCGAGCAGTACTTC
CASSTGLAGNPPSEQYF
>NA|TRBV27|TRBJ2-5|NA
TGTGCCAGACTACCAACCCGGCGAACGGGGACACAAGAGACCCAGTACTTC
CARLPTRRTGTQETQYF
>NA|TRBV29-1|TRBJ2-6|NA
TGCAGCGTTGAAGGTCACTCTGGGGCCAACGTCCTGACTTTC
CSVEGHSGANVLTF
>NA|TRBV2|TRBJ2-5|NA
TGTGCCAGCAGTGAATTGACAGAACAAGAGACCCAGTACTTC
CASSELTEQETQYF
>NA|TRBV11-2|TRBJ1-5|NA
TGTGCCAGCAGCTTAGAGGGCAAAACAAGGGAGCCCCAGCATTTT
CASSLEGKTREPQHF
>NA|TRBV27|TRBJ1-1|NA
TGTGCCAGCAGTTTCGGCCTGAACACTGAAGCTTTCTTT
CASSFGLNTEAFF
>NA|TRBV28|TRBJ2-1|NA
TGTGCCAGCAGTATCACCGGGACACACAACAATGAGCAGTTCTTC
CASSITGTHNNEQFF
>NA|TRBV11-2|TRBJ2-4|NA
TGTGCCAGCAGCCTTTGGGGGGGGCGGTCAATAGCCAAAAACATTCAGTACTTC
CASSLWGGRSIAKNIQYF
>TRBD2|TRBV7-6|TRBJ2-7|NA
TGTGCCAGCAGCTTACCGTCGGGAGGGCCACAGACCTACGAGCAGTACTTC
CASSLPSGGPQTYEQYF
>TRBD2|TRBV11-3|TRBJ2-3|once
TGTGCCAGCAGCTCGGGACTAGCGGGAGGGGGCACAGATACGCAGTATTTT
CASSSGLAGGGTDTQYF
>NA|TRBV9|TRBJ2-3|NA
TGTGCCAGCAGCGTAGGACTTACCGGTGGAACAGATACGCAGTATTTT
CASSVGLTGGTDTQYF
>TRBD2|TRBV5-1|TRBJ2-7|once
TGCGCCAGCAGCTCTGAACTAGCGGGAGCCTACGAGCAGTACTTC
CASSSELAGAYEQYF
>NA|TRBV28|TRBJ2-7|NA
TGTGCCAGCAGTGACCGCTACGAGCAGTACTTC
CASSDRYEQYF
>TRBD2|TRBV6-1|TRBJ2-3|NA
TGTGCCAGCAGTGGCCTAGCGGGAGGGCCGTTTGGCACAGATACGCAGTATTTT
CASSGLAGGPFGTDTQYF
>NA|TRBV5-1|TRBJ1-1|once
TGCGCCAGCAGCTTGGCCTTACGGCACATGAACACTGAAGCTTTCTTT
CASSLALRHMNTEAFF
>TRBD1|TRBV4-1|TRBJ1-1|NA
TGCGCCAGCAGCCAAGATTGGGGCAGGGGGAGATCGAACACTGAAGCTTTCTTT
CASSQDWGRGRSNTEAFF
>TRBD2|TRBV7-9|TRBJ2-3|NA
TGTGCCAGCACCGGACTAGCGAAAGCAGATACGCAGTATTTT
CASTGLAKADTQYF
>TRBD1|TRBV4-3|TRBJ2-7|NA
TGCGCCAGCAGCCAAACCCGGGACAGTAGCTACGAGCAGTACTTC
CASSQTRDSSYEQYF
>NA|TRBV6-5|TRBJ1-1|few
TGTGCCAGCAGGCGGACAGCGAACACTGAAGCTTTCTTT
CASRRTANTEAFF
>TRBD1|TRBV28|TRBJ1-2|NA
TGTGCCAGCAGTAGAGCGGACAGGCCTAAGAGCTATGGCTACACCTTC
CASSRADRPKSYGYTF
>NA|TRBV29-1|TRBJ2-1|NA
TGCAGCGTTGAACAGCGGTTGACCTACAATGAGCAGTTCTTC
CSVEQRLTYNEQFF
>TRBD2|TRBV5-6|TRBJ2-5|NA
TGTGCCAGCAGCTTCCCAGGATCGGCGGGGGGGGACCAGTACTTC
CASSFPGSAGGDQYF
>TRBD1|TRBV10-3|TRBJ1-2|NA
TGTGCCATCAGTATGATGGACAGGGGAGACTATGGCTACACCTTC
CAISMMDRGDYGYTF
>NA|TRBV7-9|TRBJ1-1|NA
TGTGCCAGCAGCTTTAGGGCTCGGACTGAAGCTTTCTTT
CASSFRARTEAFF
>NA|TRBV7-7|TRBJ2-5|NA
TGTGCCAGCAGCGACCGGGGAGGCTCCAGGGAGACCCAGTACTTC
CASSDRGGSRETQYF
>TRBD2|TRBV28|TRBJ2-3|NA
TGTGCCAGCAGTTTCCGGGGTAGCGGGAGGCAAGATACGCAGTATTTT
CASSFRGSGRQDTQYF
>NA|TRBV10-1|TRBJ2-1|NA
TGCGCCAGCAGTGACCGGGCGTACTACAATGAGCAGTTCTTC
CASSDRAYYNEQFF